This entry concerns a single T cell receptor beta chain. In this sample, this clone turned up a few times. It lacks a known antigen. The CDR3 does not end in the conserved phenylalanine or tryptophan, so this is likely a read error. The DNA is omitted, as the CDR3 cannot be located on it reliably, and the CDR3 follows TCRdb's listing. The germline V gene sets CDR1 to MGHDK and CDR2 to SYGVNS. The CDR3 spans 16 amino acids, including both terminal residues. These data are taken from a study of metastatic and nonmetastatic thyroid tumors (TCRdb year 2020). Notes on the research overall: Repertoires were compared across peripheral blood and tumor or nodule tissue samples from malignant and benign thyroid patients. General study outcomes and caveats: In both blood and tumor samples, malignant tumors were reported to have significantly higher TCR beta diversity than benign nodules.

No patient had received any treatment before thyroid surgery. Using T-cell receptor beta sequencing, the study looked back at clinical samples from patients collected from the early 2010s to the late 2010s. Receptor libraries were prepared by PCR. Sequencing was carried out with an Illumina HiSeq 4000. The TCR beta-chain CDR3 region of each patient was profiled by high-throughput sequencing. Per the source publication's procedure: The researchers built a classifier to tell apart papillary thyroid cancer patients with distant metastasis, based on CDR3 differences among clinicopathological groups. The Shannon index was used to measure repertoire diversity, and the Morisita-Horn index was used to measure how similar tumor and blood repertoires were. The public reads were quality trimmed at Q25 with fastp and then assembled into clones with MiXCR by TCRdb, keeping productive beta chains. These V and J calls are TCRdb output, not the study's own analysis. For this sample the table gives roughly 25,000 clones, of which 20% to 25% were detected only once. The ten largest clones take up approximately 25% of the sample.

The chain is encoded by TRBV25-1 joined to TRBJ2-3; the table calls TRBD2, which could not be checked here. Material: blood. The TCR sequence derives from a male donor with papillary thyroid cancer or a benign thyroid nodule (not recorded which). Some clones in this sample may be carry-over from other donors' samples. CDR3 protein: CASSEEGTVYTDTQSM.